The present entry profiles one TCR beta chain with its context. This entry belongs to a study of monozygotic twins with inflammatory bowel disease. One blood sample of 2.5 ml was taken from each donor. Germline V CDR1 and CDR2: SGHTA, FQGNSA. This CDR3 has 15 residues. Template switching introduced UMIs that contain a 6-nucleotide sample barcode. TCRdb re-analyzed the 5' RACE reads; it lists each CDR3 protein once, without DNA. The table lists around 450,000 distinct CDR3 sequences. J is TRBJ2-7 and V is TRBV7-2; lacking DNA, the TRBD2 call made by TCRdb goes unchecked. The TCR was taken from a human donor with ulcerative colitis or Crohn's disease, or a healthy co-twin of an affected twin (not recorded which). The sequenced sample was blood. CDR3: CASSVTWTSGNEQYF.